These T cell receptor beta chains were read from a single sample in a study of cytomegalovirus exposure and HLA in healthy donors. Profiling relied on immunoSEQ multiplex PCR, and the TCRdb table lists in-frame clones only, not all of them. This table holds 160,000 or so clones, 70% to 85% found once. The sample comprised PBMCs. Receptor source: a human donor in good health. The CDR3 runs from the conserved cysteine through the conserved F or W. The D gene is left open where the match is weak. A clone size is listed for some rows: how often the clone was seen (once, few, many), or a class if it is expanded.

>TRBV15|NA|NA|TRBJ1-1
TGTGCCACCAGCAGAGATAGACGGGGTATCACTGAAGCTTTCTTT
CATSRDRRGITEAFF
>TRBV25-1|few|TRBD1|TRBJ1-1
TGTGCCAGCAGTGAACCCACGACAGGGGGCGGCACTGAAGCTTTCTTT
CASSEPTTGGGTEAFF
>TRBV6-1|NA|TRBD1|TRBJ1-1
TGTGCCAGCAGTGAAGCGGGCCCCGGGACAGGGAGCGGAGCTTTCTTT
CASSEAGPGTGSGAFF
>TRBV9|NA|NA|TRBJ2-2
TGTGCCAGCAGCGTAGCAGCAGGGAACACCGGGGAGCTGTTTTTT
CASSVAAGNTGELFF
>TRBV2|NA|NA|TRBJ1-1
TGTGCCAGCAGTGAAAGGGGATGGGACACTGAAGCTTTCTTT
CASSERGWDTEAFF
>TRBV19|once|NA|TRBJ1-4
TGTGCCAGTAGTATGGGGGCGACTAATGAAAAACTGTTTTTT
CASSMGATNEKLFF
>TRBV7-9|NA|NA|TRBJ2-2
TGTGCCAGCAGCTTAGAATCACAGGGTAGTCCCGGGGAGCTGTTTTTT
CASSLESQGSPGELFF
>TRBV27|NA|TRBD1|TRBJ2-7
TGTGCCAGCAGTGCCGGGACAGGAGTCGAGCAGTACTTC
CASSAGTGVEQYF
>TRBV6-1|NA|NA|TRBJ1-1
TGTGCCAGCAGGCGGGCGAGCACTGAAGCTTTCTTT
CASRRASTEAFF
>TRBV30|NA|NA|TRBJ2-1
TGTGCCTGGAGTGTAGGAGACAATGAGCAGTTCTTC
CAWSVGDNEQFF
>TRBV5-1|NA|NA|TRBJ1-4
TGCGCCAGCAGCTTGTCAAGGGCCGGGGGAAATGAAAAACTGTTTTTT
CASSLSRAGGNEKLFF
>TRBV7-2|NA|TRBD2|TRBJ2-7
TGTGCCAGCAGCCCCGGACTAGCGGAGGGCTACGAGCAGTACTTC
CASSPGLAEGYEQYF
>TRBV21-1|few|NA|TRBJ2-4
TGTGCCAGCAGCAAAGTACGACAGGTCTGCATTCAGTACTTC
CASSKVRQVCIQYF
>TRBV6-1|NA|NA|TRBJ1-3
TGTGCCAGCCGCGGCAGGGCAGGATACACCATATATTTT
CASRGRAGYTIYF
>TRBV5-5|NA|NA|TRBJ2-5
TGTGCCAGCAGTCCGGGGGAGACCCAGTACTTC
CASSPGETQYF
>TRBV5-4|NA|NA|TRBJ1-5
TGTGCCAGCAGTCCCGGCGGTGGTCAGCCCCAGCATTTT
CASSPGGGQPQHF
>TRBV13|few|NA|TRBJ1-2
TGTGCCAGCAGCCAAAATAGGGGCGCTCACTATGGCTACACCTTC
CASSQNRGAHYGYTF
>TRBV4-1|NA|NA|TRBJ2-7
TGCGCCAGCAGCCAATTATTGGTCACTCCAATCTACGAGCAGTACTTC
CASSQLLVTPIYEQYF
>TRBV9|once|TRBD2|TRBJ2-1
TGTGCCAGCAGCGTCACCGGGACTACCGACAATGAGCAGTTCTTC
CASSVTGTTDNEQFF
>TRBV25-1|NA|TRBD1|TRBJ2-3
TGTGCCAGCAGTGCCGGGACAGGGACAGATACGCAGTATTTT
CASSAGTGTDTQYF
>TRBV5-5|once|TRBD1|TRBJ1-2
TGTGCCAGCAGAGGGGACAGGGGACCACTCTATGGCTACACCTTC
CASRGDRGPLYGYTF
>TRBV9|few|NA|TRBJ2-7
TGTGCCAGCAGCGTAGCAGACACCCAGGGGCAGTACTTC
CASSVADTQGQYF
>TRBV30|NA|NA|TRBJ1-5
TGTGCCTGGAGTGCAGACACGAATCAGCCCCAGCATTTT
CAWSADTNQPQHF
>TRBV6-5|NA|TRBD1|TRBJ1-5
TGTGCCAGCAGTTTTTCCGGGACAGGGGATCAGCCCCAGCATTTT
CASSFSGTGDQPQHF
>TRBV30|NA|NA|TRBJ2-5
TGTGCCCTGGGGGGAGACCAAGAGACCCAGTACTTC
CALGGDQETQYF
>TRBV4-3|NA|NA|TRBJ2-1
TGCGCCAGCAGCCAAGGGGCCCGGGACTCCTACAATGAGCAGTTCTTC
CASSQGARDSYNEQFF
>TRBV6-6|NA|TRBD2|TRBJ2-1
TGTGCCAGCAGCCTCGGGGGGGGGCGCGGAAATGAGCAGTTCTTC
CASSLGGGRGNEQFF
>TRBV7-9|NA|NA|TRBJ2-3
TGTGCCAGCAGCTTAGGCGGACTCACAGGGATGAGGACCACAGATACGCAGTATTTT
CASSLGGLTGMRTTDTQYF